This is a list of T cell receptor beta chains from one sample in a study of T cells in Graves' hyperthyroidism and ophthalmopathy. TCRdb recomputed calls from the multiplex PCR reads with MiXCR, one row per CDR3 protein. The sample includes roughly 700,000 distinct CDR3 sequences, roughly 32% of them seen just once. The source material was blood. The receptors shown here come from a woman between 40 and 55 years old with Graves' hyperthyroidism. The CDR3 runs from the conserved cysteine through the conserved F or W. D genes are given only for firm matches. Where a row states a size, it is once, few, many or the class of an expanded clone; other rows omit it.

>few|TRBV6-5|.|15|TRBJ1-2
TGTGCCAGCAGTTACTCCTCTTTAGGGGAGTATGGCTACACCTTC
CASSYSSLGEYGYTF
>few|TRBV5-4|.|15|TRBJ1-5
TGTGCCAGCAGCTTGGCCGGGGAAGGGGCGCAGCCCCAGCATTTT
CASSLAGEGAQPQHF
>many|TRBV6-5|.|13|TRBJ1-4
TGTGCCAGCAGTTACGATTCAGGGAAAAAACTGTTTTTT
CASSYDSGKKLFF
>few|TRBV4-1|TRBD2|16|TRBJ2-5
TGCGCCAGCAGCCCAGAGGGACTAGCGGCCCAAGAGACCCAGTACTTC
CASSPEGLAAQETQYF
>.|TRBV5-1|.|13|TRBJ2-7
TGCGCCAGCACCCCCTCAGAGTCCTACGAGCAGTACTTC
CASTPSESYEQYF
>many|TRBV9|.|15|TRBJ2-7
TGTGCCAGCAGCCCAGCGAACAGCCGACTCTACGAGCAGTACTTC
CASSPANSRLYEQYF
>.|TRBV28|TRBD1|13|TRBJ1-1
TGTGCCAGCAGTTTCGACAGGGTTCAGTCGACTTTCTTT
CASSFDRVQSTFF
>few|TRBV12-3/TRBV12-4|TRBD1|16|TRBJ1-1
TGTGCCAGCAGTTCCGCTAAGACAGGGGGGGACACTGAAGCTTTCTTT
CASSSAKTGGDTEAFF
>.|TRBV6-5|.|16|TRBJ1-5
TGTGCCAGCAGTTACTTTGGATACAGGAGAAATCAGCCCCAGCATTTT
CASSYFGYRRNQPQHF
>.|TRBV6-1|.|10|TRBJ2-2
TGTGCCAGCAAAACCGGGGAGCTGTTTTTT
CASKTGELFF
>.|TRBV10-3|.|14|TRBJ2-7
TGTACCAGCAGCACGAAAGCGGGTCCCTACGAGCAGTACTTC
CTSSTKAGPYEQYF
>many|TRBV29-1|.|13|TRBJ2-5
TGCAGCGTTTCCGGATTAGGGGGAGAGACCCAGTACTTC
CSVSGLGGETQYF
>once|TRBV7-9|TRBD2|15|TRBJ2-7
TGTGCCAGCCTCATCGGGCGGGGGGACTCCCACGAGCAGTACTTC
CASLIGRGDSHEQYF
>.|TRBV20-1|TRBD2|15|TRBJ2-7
TGCAGTGCTAGAGGCTCCGGGACTAGGGTCTACGAGCAGTACTTC
CSARGSGTRVYEQYF
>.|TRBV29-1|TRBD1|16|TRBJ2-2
TGCAGCGTTAAAACCTGGGACAGGGGTTCCACCGGGGAGCTGTTTTTT
CSVKTWDRGSTGELFF
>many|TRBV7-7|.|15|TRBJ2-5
TGTGCTAGCAGCTTATTCTCGGGGAACGGAGAGACCCAGTACTTC
CASSLFSGNGETQYF
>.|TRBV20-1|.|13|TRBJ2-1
TGCAGTGCTAGCGGCTCCTACTACAATGAGCAGTTCTTC
CSASGSYYNEQFF
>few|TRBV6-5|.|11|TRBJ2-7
TGTGCCAGCAGCCACCCCCTCGAGCAGTACTTC
CASSHPLEQYF
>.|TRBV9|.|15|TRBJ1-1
TGTGCCAGCAGCGTAGATCCACAACACAACACTGAAGCTTTCTTT
CASSVDPQHNTEAFF
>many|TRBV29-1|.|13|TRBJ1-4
TGCAGCGTTGGAGGCAGCTCTAATGAAAAACTGTTTTTT
CSVGGSSNEKLFF
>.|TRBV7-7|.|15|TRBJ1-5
TGTGCTAGCAGCTTTGACGGGCAGGGCAATCAGCCCCAGCATTTT
CASSFDGQGNQPQHF
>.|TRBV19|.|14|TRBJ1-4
TGTGCCTGGAGTGGGGTGGGGTGGAATGAAAAACTGTTTTTT
CAWSGVGWNEKLFF
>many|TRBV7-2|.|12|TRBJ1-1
TGTGCCAGCAGCTTTGGAAGCACTGAAGCTTTCTTT
CASSFGSTEAFF
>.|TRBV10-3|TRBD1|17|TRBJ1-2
TGTGCCAGCAGCCCGGGGACAGGTCAACCCCCGGGTGGTGGCTACACCTTC
CASSPGTGQPPGGGYTF
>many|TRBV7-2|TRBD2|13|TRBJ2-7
TGTGCCAGCAAGGCGGGAGCTTCCTACGAGCAGTACTTC
CASKAGASYEQYF
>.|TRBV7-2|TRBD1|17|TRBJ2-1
TGTGCCAGCAGCCTAGGGGGCAGGCCGACAACCGCTAATGAGCAGTTCTTC
CASSLGGRPTTANEQFF
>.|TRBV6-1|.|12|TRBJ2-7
TGTGCCAGCACCGCGACAGTAAACGAGCAGTACTTC
CASTATVNEQYF
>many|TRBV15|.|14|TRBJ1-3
TGTGCCACCAGCAGAGACGCTGAGTCGAACACCATATATTTT
CATSRDAESNTIYF
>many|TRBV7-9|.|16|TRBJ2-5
TGTGCCAGCAGCTTACCCTATAGGGTTGGTCAAGAGACCCAGTACTTC
CASSLPYRVGQETQYF
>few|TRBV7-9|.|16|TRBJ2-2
TGTGCCAGCAGCTTAAAGGGGTTGGCGAACACCGGGGAGCTGTTTTTT
CASSLKGLANTGELFF
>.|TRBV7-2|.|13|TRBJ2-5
TGTGCCAGCAGCATAGGCGTCGTGGAGACCCAGTACTTC
CASSIGVVETQYF
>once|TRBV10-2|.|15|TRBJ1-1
TGCGCCAGCAGTGAGTCTTCCCCCTTAAACACGGAAGCTTTCTTT
CASSESSPLNTEAFF
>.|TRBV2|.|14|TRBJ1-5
TGTGCCAGCAGTGAACGGCTAGGGGATCAGCCCCAGCATTTT
CASSERLGDQPQHF
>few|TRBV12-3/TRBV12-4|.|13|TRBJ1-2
TGTGCCAGCAGTTACTCGAGCACCTATGGCTACACCTTC
CASSYSSTYGYTF
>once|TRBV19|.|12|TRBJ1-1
TGTGCCAGTAGTATACGTGGCCAAAAAGCTTTCTTT
CASSIRGQKAFF
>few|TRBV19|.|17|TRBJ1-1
TGTGCCAGTAGTATTAGGGGCGCTGGCATCGAAGGGACTGAAGCTTTCTTT
CASSIRGAGIEGTEAFF
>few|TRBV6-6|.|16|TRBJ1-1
TGTGCCAGCAGTCCCCCGATTGAGAGGTACGACACTGAAGCTTTCTTT
CASSPPIERYDTEAFF
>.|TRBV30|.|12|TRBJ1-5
TGTGCCTGGGGTAGGAGCAATCAGCCCCAGCATTTT
CAWGRSNQPQHF
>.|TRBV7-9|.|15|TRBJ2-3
TGTGCCAGCAGCTTAAGTAGGCAGCTCACAGATACGCAGTATTTT
CASSLSRQLTDTQYF
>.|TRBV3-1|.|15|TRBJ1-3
TGTGCCAGCAGCCAAAATCAGGGGACTGGAAACACCATATATTTT
CASSQNQGTGNTIYF
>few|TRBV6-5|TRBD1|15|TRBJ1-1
TGTGCCAGCAGTTCCCCGGGACAGGGGGCCGCTGAAGCTTTCTTT
CASSSPGQGAAEAFF
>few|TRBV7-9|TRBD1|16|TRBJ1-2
TGTGCCAGCAGTCTTAATCCGGGACAGGGAGACTATGGCTACACCTTC
CASSLNPGQGDYGYTF
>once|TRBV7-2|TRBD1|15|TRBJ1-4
TGTGCCAGCAGCTCGGGACAGCCGGGGGATGAAAAACTGTTTTTT
CASSSGQPGDEKLFF
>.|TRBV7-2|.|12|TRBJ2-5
TGTGCCAGCAGCCGAACGACCTTATCCCAGTACTTC
CASSRTTLSQYF
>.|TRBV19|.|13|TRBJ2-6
TGTGCCTCGGCCTTATCCGGGGCCAACGTCCTGACTTTC
CASALSGANVLTF
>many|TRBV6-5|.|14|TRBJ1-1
TGTGCCAGCAGTTACTCGAACGTGAACACTGAAGCTTTCTTT
CASSYSNVNTEAFF
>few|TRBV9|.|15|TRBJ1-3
TGTGCCAGCAGCGCCAACGCTGGGACTGGAAACACCATATATTTT
CASSANAGTGNTIYF
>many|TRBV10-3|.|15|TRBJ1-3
TGTGCCATCTCTGGGGTCGGAGGCTCTGGAAACACCATATATTTT
CAISGVGGSGNTIYF
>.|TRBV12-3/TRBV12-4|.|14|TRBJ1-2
TGTGCCAGCAGTTCCGTTTTCGGGAGCTATGGCTACACCTTC
CASSSVFGSYGYTF
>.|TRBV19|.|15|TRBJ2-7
TGTGCCAGTAGTATGTTGTTGGGGGGATCGTACGAGCAGTACTTC
CASSMLLGGSYEQYF